The next 15 T cell receptor beta chains were all read from a single sample in a study of T-cell memory formation after mild COVID-19. One entry per CDR3 protein, called by TCRdb with MiXCR from the 5' RACE reads. The table lists under 550,000 distinct CDR3 sequences, roughly 18% of them singletons. Sequencing was carried out using PBMCs or a T cell subset sorted from them (not recorded which). The receptor set was obtained from a man aged 18 to 29 who had mild COVID-19 (a few samples of this study predate the infection). Cell type and time point are not known.

This clonotype was seen repeatedly, ten times or more. This sequence joins TRBV12-3 or TRBV12-4 and TRBJ2-1; D not certain. The CDR3 runs to 12 residues. Between the trimmed V and J ends, which lost 6 bases and 4 bases, there was a span of 7 bases. In DNA form, the CDR3 reads TGTGCCAGCAGGGACGGATACAATGAGCAGTTCTTC. Its translation: CASRDGYNEQFF.

The sample holds a few counts of this clonotype. The chain is built from TRBV6-2 or TRBV6-3 and TRBJ2-1; a weak D match, TRBD1 (7 bases). The CDR3 runs to 14 residues. Trimming cost V 4 bases and J 5 bases, with 12 bases left between them. Germline V CDR1 and CDR2: MNHEY, SVGEGT. CDR3 DNA sequence: TGTGCCAGCAGTTCGGAGGGGGCTAACAATGAGCAGTTCTTC. Its translation is CASSSEGANNEQFF.

This clonotype appeared many times. The chain uses TRBV7-9 and TRBJ2-5; D is ambiguous. V was trimmed by 5 bases and J by 1 base, leaving 14 bases between them. Germline lookup yields CDR1 SEHNR and CDR2 FQNEAQ (reference sequence). The CDR3 is 15 amino acids. In nucleotides, the CDR3 is TGTGCCAGCAGCCCCGTTGGGGTAGTCCAAGAGACCCAGTACTTC. Amino acids: CASSPVGVVQETQYF.

This clonotype turned up a few times. The chain uses TRBV9 and TRBJ2-3, with D maybe TRBD2 (5 bases). The V gene lost 6 bases and the J gene lost 3 bases, with 14 bases spanning the gap. The germline CDR1 and CDR2 sequences are SGDLS and YYNGEE. The CDR3 is 14 residues long. CDR3 residues: CASTPGGLTDTQYF. The DNA for the CDR3 is TGTGCCAGCACCCCCGGAGGCCTAACAGATACGCAGTATTTT.

This clonotype has only a few counts. This chain uses TRBV6-2 or TRBV6-3 with TRBJ2-5; 14 nucleotides agree with TRBD2. V lost 10 bases, J lost 5 bases, and 12 bases stayed unmatched. Germline V gives CDR1 MNHEY, CDR2 SVGEGT. The CDR3 length is 16 residues. The CDR3 loop reads CATGLAGGPIRETQYF. CDR3 nucleotides: TGTGCCACCGGACTAGCGGGGGGTCCCATCCGGGAGACCCAGTACTTC.

This clonotype was seen ten or more times. The chain links TRBV7-2 to TRBJ1-2; D not resolved. There are 15 residues in the CDR3. Trimming took off 8 bases at V and 2 bases at J, with 18 bases between the two ends. Germline lookup yields CDR1 SGHTA and CDR2 FQGNSA. DNA for the CDR3: TGTGCCAGCTCCGGAGTCCCGGGGTTGAACTATGGCTACACCTTC. This sequence encodes CASSGVPGLNYGYTF.

V usage is TRBV7-9 and J usage is TRBJ2-7, with D possibly being TRBD1 or TRBD2 (6 bases each). The CDR3 is made up of 16 amino acids. Trimming cost V 8 bases and J 0 bases, with 20 bases left between them. The germline CDR1 and CDR2 sequences are SEHNR and FQNEAQ (reference sequence). CDR3 protein: CASSPPGDTYSYEQYV. The CDR3 bases are TGTGCCAGCTCCCCTCCGGGGGACACCTACTCCTACGAGCAGTACGTC.

This clonotype occurred a few times. This chain links TRBV6-2 or TRBV6-3 with TRBJ1-1; D is unclear. Germline V gene sequence: CDR1 MNHEY, CDR2 SVGEGT. V was clipped by 4 bases and J by 1 base, with 4 bases between them. CDR3 length: 12 amino acids. The CDR3 protein is CASSWANTEAFF. The CDR3 bases are TGTGCCAGCAGTTGGGCGAACACTGAAGCTTTCTTT.

This clonotype was picked up a small number of times. J is TRBJ1-1 and V is TRBV7-9; D call uncertain. The ends were cut back, 4 bases at V and 2 bases at J, with 8 bases in the middle. CDR3 length: 13 residues. The germline V gene encodes CDR1 SEHNR and CDR2 FQNEAQ (reference sequence). The CDR3 reads CASSSVPNTEAFF. The CDR3 DNA reads TGTGCCAGCAGCTCAGTACCCAACACTGAAGCTTTCTTT. Based on the CDR3 plus reference TRBV7-9 and TRBJ1-1, the full variable domain is DTGVSQNPRHKITKRGQNVTFRCDPISEHNRLYWYRQTLGQGPEFLTYFQNEAQLEKSRLLSDRFSAERPKGSFSTLEIQRTEQGDSAMYLCASSSVPNTEAFFGQGTRLTVV.

This clonotype was seen a handful of times. The chain employs TRBV4-1 and TRBJ1-3; D not resolved. Germline V gene lookup returns CDR1 MGHRA and CDR2 YSYEKL. The V and J ends lost 1 base and 2 bases respectively, with 9 bases between them. This CDR3 has 15 amino acids. In nucleotides, the CDR3 is TGCGCCAGCAGCCAAGTAGTGGGCGCTGGAAACACCATATATTTT. Protein product: CASSQVVGAGNTIYF.

J is TRBJ2-3 and V is TRBV12-3 or TRBV12-4; TRBD2 matches at 8 bases. V lost 5 bases, J lost 5 bases, and 3 bases stayed unmatched. This CDR3 comprises 13 residues. CDR3 DNA: TGTGCCAGCAGTAGGCGGGGGGTAGATACGCAGTATTTT. This translates into CASSRRGVDTQYF.

The rearrangement uses TRBV6-5 and TRBJ1-2; D not certain. Germline V gene lookup returns CDR1 MNHEY and CDR2 SVGAGI. Trimming took off 4 bases at V and 1 base at J, with 13 bases between the two ends. This CDR3 region has 15 residues. As DNA, the CDR3 is TGTGCCAGCAGTTTATACAGCTTAGATAACTATGGCTACACCTTC. Translated: CASSLYSLDNYGYTF.

The rearrangement links TRBV19 to TRBJ2-2, with 13 positions matching TRBD2. The CDR3 has 19 amino acids. Germline CDR1 LNHDA, CDR2 SQIVND (reference sequence). The V segment lost 3 bases and the J segment 7 bases; nucleotides outside the gene matches: 14. CDR3: CASSMGAPGTSGAHGELFF. The CDR3 nucleotides are TGTGCCAGTAGTATGGGCGCCCCCGGGACTAGCGGGGCCCACGGGGAGCTGTTTTTT.

Concerning this clonotype itself: This may be a read error: a much more frequent sequence differs by one nucleotide. This chain uses TRBV7-9 with TRBJ2-1, with 8 bases fitting TRBD2. V lost 5 bases and J lost 4; bases outside the gene matches: 7. Per germline, CDR1 SEHNR and CDR2 FQNEAQ (reference sequence). This CDR3 contains 15 residues. CDR3 in amino acids: CASSLLSGGYNEQFF. The DNA for the CDR3 is TGTGCCAGCAGCCTACTATCGGGGGGGTACAATGAGCAGTTCTTC.

This clonotype came up a few times. This chain uses TRBV4-3 with TRBJ2-5; TRBD2 aligns across 7 bases. Germline V lookup: CDR1 LGHNA, CDR2 YSLEER. The junction had 5 bases not matched to a gene; V was cut back by 0 bases and J by 10 bases. The CDR3 contains 13 residues. The CDR3 nucleotides are TGCGCCAGCAGCCAAGATTGGGGGGGGAACCAGTACTTC. Residues: CASSQDWGGNQYF.